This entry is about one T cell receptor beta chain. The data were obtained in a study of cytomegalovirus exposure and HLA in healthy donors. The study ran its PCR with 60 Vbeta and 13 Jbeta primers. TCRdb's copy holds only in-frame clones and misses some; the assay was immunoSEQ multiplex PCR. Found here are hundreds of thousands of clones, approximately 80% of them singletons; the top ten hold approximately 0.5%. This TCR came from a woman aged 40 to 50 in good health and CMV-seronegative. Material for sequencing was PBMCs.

CDR3 sequence reads: CASSDNPQRGSPLHF. In DNA form, the CDR3 reads TGTGCCAGCAGTGATAATCCCCAACGAGGTTCACCCCTCCACTTT. The chain carries TRBV6-1 and TRBJ1-6; no clear D gene. V lost 3 bases to trimming and J lost 9 bases, with 15 bases between them. The CDR3 totals 15 residues. In germline, CDR1 is MNHNS, CDR2 SASEGT.